Detailed here is one TCR beta chain. Its target is not known. PCR employed 60 Vbeta and 13 Jbeta primers. Libraries were prepared by immunoSEQ multiplex PCR; TCRdb keeps only in-frame clonotypes and omits some of them. This repertoire shows about 130,000 clones, roughly four fifths found once; its top ten account for 5.9%. These data belong to a study of cytomegalovirus exposure and HLA in healthy donors. General study points: Information on immune exposure was restricted to one variable (CMV serostatus).

The CDR3 consists of 17 residues. CDR1 and CDR2 (germline): SGHNT, YENEEA. V lost 1 base to trimming and J lost 1 base; unmatched junction nucleotides: 4. Sequenced material: PBMCs. This receptor was identified in a middle-aged woman in good health and CMV-seropositive. The chain uses TRBV11-3 and TRBJ2-5, with TRBD2 identical over 12 bases. The CDR3 sequence is CASSLVGGLAGQETQYF. The CDR3 DNA follows: TGTGCCAGCAGCTTAGTAGGGGGACTAGCGGGCCAAGAGACCCAGTACTTC.